This T cell receptor beta chain was identified in a study of blood T cell repertoires in COVID-19. Study summary: Samples representing acute and convalescent COVID-19 were sourced from the United States, Italy and Spain. T cells, B-cell-depleted T cells, or PBMCs supplied cDNA or gDNA.

The CDR3 covers 15 residues. CDR1 and CDR2 from the germline V gene are SGHRS and YFSETQ. V shed 4 bases and J shed 3 bases, with 16 bases lying between them. Some clones are missing from TCRdb's copy, which holds only in-frame ones; the method was immunoSEQ multiplex PCR. This table has around 300,000 clones, about 90% appearing once. Participants were placed into cohorts based on the clinical history they reported. The V gene is TRBV5-1, the J gene TRBJ1-1, with D perhaps matching TRBD1 (6 bases). The source of this sequence is a woman aged 18-29 years with acute COVID-19. The specimen sequenced was PBMCs or T cells enriched from blood (not recorded which). CDR3 sequence reads: CASSPLTGGDTEAFF. The CDR3 region has the DNA TGCGCCAGCAGCCCCCTAACGGGGGGCGACACTGAAGCTTTCTTT.